One sample yielded the 7 T cell receptor beta chains listed below, sequenced in a study of PD-1 blockade in classical Hodgkin lymphoma. This sample's time point: cycle 4 day 1 (C4D1), after 6 weeks of nivolumab. Relapse after autologous stem cell transplantation occurred in every patient, and brentuximab vedotin exposure varied. The assay was immunoSEQ multiplex PCR, and TCRdb's table has in-frame clones only and misses some. The table lists 90,000 to 110,000 clones, roughly nine tenths of them singletons. The source was peripheral blood mononuclear cells (PBMCs), collected before the fourth cycle of nivolumab. The receptor source for this set is a human donor with classical Hodgkin lymphoma.

This rearrangement joins TRBV11-2 to TRBJ2-7; D not certain. Germline V gives CDR1 SGHAT, CDR2 FQNNGV. This CDR3 region has 12 residues. V was clipped by 2 bases and J by 3 bases, with 5 bases between them. DNA of the CDR3: TGTGCCAGCAGCTTATTGGGCTACGAGCAGTACTTC. The encoded protein is CASSLLGYEQYF.

This clone was detected only a few times. The chain employs TRBV2 and TRBJ2-1; D tentatively reads TRBD1 or TRBD2 (6 bases each). The CDR3 is 13 amino acids. Germline V CDR1 and CDR2: SNHLY, FYNNEI. Trimming removed 8 bases from V and 8 bases from J, with 16 bases in between. CDR3 sequence reads: CASEERGAYEQFF. CDR3 DNA sequence: TGTGCCAGCGAAGAAAGGGGGGCATATGAGCAGTTCTTC.

This chain uses TRBV6-6 with TRBJ2-7; TRBD2 matches 7 bases. Germline lookup yields CDR1 MNHNY and CDR2 SVGAGI (reference sequence). The CDR3 sequence is 14 residues long. Germline trimming cut 4 bases from V and 3 bases from J; bases unmatched to any gene: 6. CDR3 residues: CASSFAGVGYEQYF. The CDR3 DNA is TGTGCCAGCAGTTTCGCGGGAGTAGGCTACGAGCAGTACTTC.

The genes are TRBV27 and TRBJ2-5; a weak D match, TRBD1 (6 bases). Looked up from germline, CDR1 is MNHEY and CDR2 is SMNVEV (reference sequence). This CDR3 has 14 amino acids. Trimming removed 2 bases from V and 0 bases from J, with 7 bases in between. The CDR3 sequence is CASSLQGYQETQYF. In nucleotides, the CDR3 is TGTGCCAGCAGTTTACAGGGGTACCAAGAGACCCAGTACTTC.

The chain employs TRBV7-9 and TRBJ1-2; D is unclear. V was cut by 2 bases and J by 2 bases, with 12 bases left in between. Germline V gives CDR1 SEHNR, CDR2 FQNEAQ (reference sequence). This CDR3 contains 15 residues. CDR3 DNA sequence: TGTGCCAGCAGCTTACACTCGTCAGACAACTATGGCTACACCTTC. Its translation: CASSLHSSDNYGYTF.

The V gene is TRBV7-2, the J gene TRBJ2-6; D not resolved. CDR3 size: 19 residues. Germline loops: CDR1 SGHTA, CDR2 FQGNSA. V was shortened by 5 bases and J by 2 bases, with 22 bases between the two germline ends. The CDR3 here is CASSPRRVGLDTGANVLTF. As DNA, the CDR3 is TGTGCCAGCAGCCCACGCCGCGTGGGTCTTGACACTGGGGCCAACGTCCTGACTTTC.

The chain couples TRBV5-4 to TRBJ2-7, with D possibly being TRBD1 or TRBD2 (5 bases each). CDR3 length: 15 amino acids. V was pared by 4 bases and J by 5 bases, with 19 bases between. Germline loops: CDR1 SGHNT, CDR2 YYREEE (reference sequence). The CDR3 loop is CASSTAGAALHEQYF. For the CDR3, the DNA is TGTGCCAGCAGCACCGCCGGGGCAGCCCTCCACGAGCAGTACTTC.